This entry lists 25 T cell receptor beta chains sequenced from one sample in a study of CD8 T cells in Susac syndrome (dated by TCRdb to the late 2010s). Library generation was performed with the immunoSEQ multiplex PCR assay. RNA was extracted using the RNeasy kit, and about 0.5 to 1 microgram was reverse transcribed with random hexamers. The public sequencing data were trimmed at Q25 with fastp and processed into clonotypes with MiXCR by TCRdb, which kept only in-frame beta chains. Each record represents a unique CDR3 protein, reported with the most common genes and DNA among its rows. Counted in this sample were 170,000 or so distinct CDR3 sequences; approximately 94% of them appeared once. The top ten clonotypes cover 0.1% to 0.13% of the sample. The sample consisted of CD4+ T cells from PBMCs. Receptors were obtained from a human donor with Susac syndrome.

The chain couples TRBV4-1 to TRBJ2-1, with 12 bases identical to TRBD2. V dropped 0 bases and J dropped 4; count of bases not matched to a gene: 4. This CDR3 is built from 17 residues. The germline V gene encodes CDR1 MGHRA and CDR2 YSYEKL. CDR3: CASSQDLAGGKYNEQFF. In DNA form, the CDR3 reads TGCGCCAGCAGCCAAGACCTAGCGGGGGGGAAGTACAATGAGCAGTTCTTC.

This clonotype was counted once. J is TRBJ1-1 and V is TRBV20-1; D not resolved. This CDR3 region has 13 residues. The germline V gene encodes CDR1 DFQATT and CDR2 SNEGSKA (reference sequence). Trimming removed 6 bases from V and 11 bases from J, with 22 bases in between. CDR3 protein: CSAQEGARLGAFF. In DNA, the CDR3 is TGCAGTGCCCAAGAGGGCGCCCGCCTGGGTGCTTTCTTT.

This chain connects TRBV5-1 to TRBJ2-3, with a weak D call TRBD1 (5 bases). V lost 4 bases and J lost 2, with 14 bases in between. Germline V gives CDR1 SGHRS, CDR2 YFSETQ. This CDR3 comprises 15 residues. The CDR3 loop reads CASSQGPGNTDTQYF. The CDR3 DNA reads TGCGCCAGCAGCCAGGGCCCCGGTAACACAGATACGCAGTATTTT.

The chain joins TRBV7-3 to TRBJ1-1; possibly TRBD1 for D (5 bases). CDR1 is SGHTA and CDR2 is FQGTGA in the germline V gene. The V end lost 2 bases, the J end lost 1 base, and 8 bases lay between the germline ends. The CDR3 has 14 residues. For the CDR3, the DNA is TGTGCCAGCAGCTTACTGGGGGGGAACACTGAAGCTTTCTTT. Translation gives CASSLLGGNTEAFF. Based on the CDR3 plus reference TRBV7-3 and TRBJ1-1, the full variable domain is GAGVSQTPSNKVTEKGKYVELRCDPISGHTALYWYRQSLGQGPEFLIYFQGTGAADDSGLPNDRFFAVRPEGSVSTLKIQRTERGDSAVYLCASSLLGGNTEAFFGQGTRLTVV.

The chain has TRBV20-1 and TRBJ1-3; no clear D gene. V was pared by 3 bases and J by 0 bases, with 9 bases between. Germline V gene lookup returns CDR1 DFQATT and CDR2 SNEGSKA (reference sequence). The CDR3 consists of 14 residues. CDR3 loop: CSASLSASGNTIYF. The CDR3 nucleotides are TGCAGTGCTAGTTTGTCCGCCTCTGGAAACACCATATATTTT.

This chain links TRBV7-9 with TRBJ2-4; D perhaps matches TRBD1 (5 bases). With 3 bases removed from V and 8 bases from J, the gap between germline ends came to 11 bases. The CDR3 length is 13 residues. The germline gives CDR1 SEHNR, CDR2 FQNEAQ (reference sequence). This CDR3 reads CASSFQGWDIQYF. In nucleotides, the CDR3 is TGTGCCAGCAGCTTCCAGGGCTGGGACATTCAGTACTTC.

The chain recombines TRBV20-1 with TRBJ2-5, with 9 bases lining up with TRBD1. The CDR3 totals 17 residues. CDR1 is DFQATT, CDR2 SNEGSKA, per germline (reference sequence). The J segment lost 4 bases and the V segment lost 0 bases, leaving 12 bases of the junction unmatched. CDR3 nucleotides: TGCAGTGCTAGAGATGGGGACAGGGCGGTATGGGGAGAGACCCAGTACTTC. This gives the protein CSARDGDRAVWGETQYF.

This chain connects TRBV29-1 to TRBJ1-1, with D perhaps matching TRBD1 (6 bases). From germline, CDR1 is SQVTM and CDR2 ANQGSEA. CDR3 size: 12 residues. V lost 4 bases and J lost 1, with 7 bases in between. For the CDR3, the DNA is TGCAGCGTTGGGGGGCGGAACACTGAAGCTTTCTTT. Its translation is CSVGGRNTEAFF.

The gene calls are TRBV29-1 and TRBJ1-3, with 7 bases that match TRBD1. The V gene's germline CDR1 is SQVTM and CDR2 ANQGSEA. CDR3 length: 12 amino acids. The J segment lost 4 bases and the V segment lost 6 bases, leaving 3 bases of the junction unmatched. CDR3 bases: TGCAGCGTCGGACAGGTCGGAAACACCATATATTTT. Its translation: CSVGQVGNTIYF.

The J gene is TRBJ2-1, the V gene TRBV20-1; TRBD2 matches at 7 bases. Trimming cost V 0 bases and J 4 bases; bases outside gene matches: 9. The CDR3 spans 16 residues. CDR1 and CDR2 (germline): DFQATT, SNEGSKA (reference sequence). The CDR3 spells CSARDAGTISYNEQFF. CDR3 DNA: TGCAGTGCTAGAGATGCCGGGACTATCTCGTACAATGAGCAGTTCTTC.

The chain links TRBV4-3 to TRBJ1-5, with unresolved D. V dropped 3 bases and J dropped 7 bases, with 19 bases sitting between them. Per the germline V gene, CDR1 is LGHNA and CDR2 is YSLEER. The CDR3 runs 16 residues. The CDR3: CASSHPDRHLRQPQHF. In DNA form, the CDR3 reads TGCGCCAGCAGCCACCCAGATCGGCACCTAAGGCAGCCCCAGCATTTT.

The chain uses TRBV29-1 and TRBJ1-5; D not resolved. From germline, CDR1 is SQVTM and CDR2 ANQGSEA. V was clipped by 5 bases and J by 8 bases, with 16 bases between them. This CDR3 has 13 amino acids. Here the CDR3 reads CSVLGRTGEPQHF. The CDR3, as DNA: TGCAGCGTTCTTGGCAGGACGGGAGAGCCCCAGCATTTT.

V is TRBV6-6 and J is TRBJ1-4; 9 bases agree with TRBD1. CDR3 size: 14 residues. V shed 8 bases and J 8 bases; nucleotides not matched to a gene: 9. Germline V gene data show CDR1 as MNHNY and CDR2 as SVGAGI (reference sequence). The chain's CDR3 is CASESGTGSEKLFF. DNA for the CDR3: TGTGCCAGCGAAAGCGGGACAGGGAGCGAAAAACTGTTTTTT.

This clonotype occurred once. The chain carries TRBV7-2 and TRBJ2-1; perhaps TRBD1 as D (6 bases). V lost 7 bases and J lost 0, with 16 bases in between. Germline CDR1 and CDR2: SGHTA and FQGNSA. The CDR3 is 16 amino acids. The CDR3 nucleotides are TGTGCCAGCATACCTCTGACAGGTCGCTCCTACAATGAGCAGTTCTTC. Its translation: CASIPLTGRSYNEQFF.

The CDR3 DNA reads as TGTGCCAGCAGCCGTGGACGGAATTCACCCCTCCACTTT. Its translation: CASSRGRNSPLHF. J is TRBJ1-6 and V is TRBV6-2 or TRBV6-3; D is uncertain. From germline, CDR1 is MNHEY and CDR2 SVGEGT. V was cut by 6 bases and J by 7 bases, with 10 bases left in between. CDR3 length: 13 amino acids.

This clonotype was found once. The DNA of the CDR3 is TGCAGTGCTAGAGATCAGACTAGCGGCCAAGAGACCCAGTACTTC. Encoded protein: CSARDQTSGQETQYF. This sequence joins TRBV20-1 and TRBJ2-5, with TRBD2 matching 9 bases. Germline V lookup: CDR1 DFQATT, CDR2 SNEGSKA (reference sequence). This CDR3 is built from 15 residues. V lost 0 bases and J lost 1; bases outside the gene matches: 3.

The chain recombines TRBV29-1 with TRBJ1-2; D might be TRBD1 (6 bases). CDR1 and CDR2 from the germline V gene are SQVTM and ANQGSEA. The CDR3 is made up of 15 amino acids. Trimming took 5 bases from V and 3 from J, leaving 19 bases between them. Here the CDR3 DNA reads TGCAGCGTTTTAGGATACCCAGGGGTGTACTATGGCTACACCTTC. Translating gives CSVLGYPGVYYGYTF.

The chain employs TRBV6-5 and TRBJ1-2, with D possibly being TRBD1 (6 bases). CDR1 and CDR2 from the germline V gene are MNHEY and SVGAGI. V was clipped by 5 bases and J by 4 bases, with 11 bases between them. This CDR3 is 13 amino acids long. CDR3 sequence (DNA): TGTGCCAGCAGTACCGGACAGTTCTATGGCTACACCTTC. As protein: CASSTGQFYGYTF.

The rearrangement links TRBV12-3 or TRBV12-4 to TRBJ1-5, with TRBD1 matching over 9 bases. The CDR3 consists of 14 residues. J gave up 5 bases and V 5 bases, and 4 bases lay outside the gene matches. The CDR3 coding sequence is TGTGCCAGCAGTCACCGGGACAGGGATCAGCCCCAGCATTTT. Translation: CASSHRDRDQPQHF.

This clonotype was seen only once. The chain couples TRBV25-1 to TRBJ1-5, with 7 bases aligning to TRBD1. The ends lost 5 bases at V and 5 bases at J; junction bases unmatched: 9. The germline gives CDR1 MGHDK, CDR2 SYGVNS. The CDR3 contains 15 residues. The CDR3 coding sequence is TGTGCCAGCAGTCTCACCAGGGGGTTGGATCAGCCCCAGCATTTT. Protein product: CASSLTRGLDQPQHF.

The chain carries TRBV2 and TRBJ2-2; either TRBD1 or TRBD2 may supply D (5 bases each). Germline CDR1 reads SNHLY; CDR2 reads FYNNEI. The V end was cut by 5 bases, the J end by 2 bases, with 9 bases between. The CDR3 runs 14 residues. DNA of the CDR3: TGTGCCAGCAGTAGCCGGGACAACACCGGGGAGCTGTTTTTT. This codes for CASSSRDNTGELFF.

This chain uses TRBV27 with TRBJ2-5; TRBD2 matches 11 bases. Germline-derived CDR1 and CDR2 are MNHEY and SMNVEV (reference sequence). V dropped 2 bases and J dropped 5; count of bases not matched to a gene: 4. The CDR3 has 15 residues. CDR3 sequence (DNA): TGTGCCAGCAGTTTACGACTAGCGGGGTCGGAGACCCAGTACTTC. This codes for CASSLRLAGSETQYF.

The V and J genes are TRBV7-9 and TRBJ2-3; 8 nucleotides agree with TRBD2. CDR3 length: 15 residues. Germline V lookup: CDR1 SEHNR, CDR2 FQNEAQ (reference sequence). J lost 4 bases, V lost 2 bases, and 5 bases had no gene match. In nucleotides, the CDR3 is TGTGCCAGCAGCTTAATCCGGGGGGGATCAGATACGCAGTATTTT. Its translation: CASSLIRGGSDTQYF.

The rearrangement links TRBV20-1 to TRBJ2-5; no definite D call. The V and J ends lost 3 bases and 0 bases respectively, with 11 bases between them. Germline CDR1 is DFQATT and CDR2 is SNEGSKA (reference sequence). This CDR3 has 14 amino acids. The DNA for the CDR3 is TGCAGTGCTAGTAGACTTGCGAACCAAGAGACCCAGTACTTC. This translates into CSASRLANQETQYF.

V and J are TRBV29-1 and TRBJ1-1; TRBD1 agrees at 10 bases. J lost 4 bases, V lost 6 bases, and 5 bases had no gene match. CDR3 length: 13 residues. Per germline, CDR1 SQVTM and CDR2 ANQGSEA. CDR3 coding DNA: TGCAGCGTACGACAGGGGGCTGCCACTGAAGCTTTCTTT. Amino acids: CSVRQGAATEAFF.